The 11 T cell receptor beta chains below come from one sample, sequenced in a study of T-cell memory formation after mild COVID-19. Each CDR3 protein gets one entry after TCRdb re-called the 5' RACE reads with MiXCR. Among approximately 350,000 distinct CDR3 sequences listed, approximately 12% were seen once. Source material: PBMCs or a T cell subset sorted from them (not recorded which). Receptors originate from a man between 18 and 35 years old who had mild COVID-19 (a few samples of this study predate the infection). Cell type and time point are not known.

The chain joins TRBV4-2 to TRBJ2-2, with D maybe TRBD1 (6 bases). CDR1 and CDR2 (germline): LGHNA, YNFKEQ. The ends were cut back, 0 bases at V and 0 bases at J, with 11 bases in the middle. This CDR3 region has 17 residues. CDR3 loop: CASSQEGWTANTGELFF. Written as DNA, the CDR3 is TGTGCCAGCAGCCAAGAAGGATGGACAGCGAACACCGGGGAGCTGTTTTTT.

The V call is TRBV6-5, the J call TRBJ1-3; the D is unclear. Trimming removed 0 bases from V and 0 bases from J, with 12 bases in between. Germline CDR1 and CDR2: MNHEY and SVGAGI. The CDR3 is 17 amino acids. The CDR3 reads CASSYSSSMVSGNTIYF. CDR3 bases: TGTGCCAGCAGTTACTCGTCCTCGATGGTCTCTGGAAACACCATATATTTT.

The chain carries TRBV6-2 or TRBV6-3 and TRBJ1-1, with TRBD1 as a possible D gene (6 bases). The CDR3 is made up of 14 amino acids. V was trimmed by 7 bases and J by 0 bases, leaving 12 bases between them. CDR1 is MNHEY, CDR2 SVGEGT, per germline. The CDR3 bases are TGTGCCAGCACCTGGACAGAAATGAACACTGAAGCTTTCTTT. Protein: CASTWTEMNTEAFF.

In its sample, this clonotype was seen a few times. The chain has TRBV7-3 and TRBJ2-3, with D perhaps matching TRBD2 (6 bases). Deletions cut 5 bases from V and 2 bases from J, with 14 bases between. Germline V lookup: CDR1 SGHTA, CDR2 FQGTGA. This CDR3 is built from 15 residues. For the CDR3, the DNA is TGTGCCAGCAGCCTCGGGACTTCCAACACAGATACGCAGTATTTT. This sequence encodes CASSLGTSNTDTQYF.

The chain joins TRBV7-2 to TRBJ2-7, with 7 bases lining up with TRBD1. Losses at the gene ends were 7 bases for V and 0 bases for J; bases not matched to a gene: 6. In germline, CDR1 is SGHTA, CDR2 FQGNSA. The CDR3 loop spans 14 amino acids. CDR3 bases: TGTGCCAGCATGAACAGGGGCGCCTCCTACGAGCAGTACTTC. Encoded protein: CASMNRGASYEQYF. Variable domain in full (rest from reference TRBV7-2 and TRBJ2-7): GAGVSQSPSNKVTEKGKDVELRCDPISGHTALYWYRQSLGQGLEFLIYFQGNSAPDKSGLPSDRFSAERTGGSVSTLTIQRTQQEDSAVYLCASMNRGASYEQYFGPGTRLTVT.

The chain employs TRBV7-9 and TRBJ2-7; D call uncertain. The germline V gene encodes CDR1 SEHNR and CDR2 FQNEAQ (reference sequence). CDR3 size: 12 residues. V dropped 5 bases and J dropped 7 bases, with 12 bases sitting between them. CDR3 loop: CASSRGRAEQYV. Here the CDR3 DNA reads TGTGCCAGCAGCCGTGGACGGGCAGAGCAGTACGTC.

This clonotype has more than one count but fewer than ten. V usage is TRBV12-3 or TRBV12-4 and J usage is TRBJ1-2; D is unclear. CDR3 size: 11 residues. V was pared by 8 bases and J by 1 base, with 5 bases between. DNA of the CDR3: TGTGCCAGCGAGGATAACTATGGCTACACCTTC. Residues: CASEDNYGYTF.

This clonotype was picked up a small number of times. CDR3 sequence reads: CAISEQRDQPQHF. The DNA for the CDR3 is TGTGCCATCAGTGAGCAAAGAGATCAGCCCCAGCATTTT. The chain combines TRBV10-3 with TRBJ1-5; D call uncertain. This CDR3 spans 13 amino acids. Germline V gene lookup returns CDR1 ENHRY and CDR2 SYGVKD. V lost 2 bases, J lost 5 bases, and 7 bases lay in between.

This clonotype turned up a few times. This chain uses TRBV19 with TRBJ2-3; TRBD2 agrees at 11 bases. CDR1 LNHDA and CDR2 SQIVND come from the germline V gene (reference sequence). The CDR3 totals 18 residues. J gave up 0 bases and V 4 bases, and 9 bases lay outside the gene matches. CDR3 residues: CASSTMGLAVTSTDTQYF. Here the CDR3 DNA reads TGTGCCAGTAGTACGATGGGACTAGCGGTTACTAGCACAGATACGCAGTATTTT.

The gene calls are TRBV11-2 and TRBJ2-1; D gene uncertain. Germline loops: CDR1 SGHAT, CDR2 FQNNGV. CDR3 length equals 16 residues. Trimming took 1 base from V and 1 from J, leaving 11 bases between them. The CDR3 loop reads CASSLVQLTSYNEQFF. The CDR3 bases are TGTGCCAGCAGCTTAGTTCAGCTCACGTCCTACAATGAGCAGTTCTTC.

This clonotype has at least ten counts. The chain uses TRBV12-3 or TRBV12-4 and TRBJ1-3; D is possibly TRBD1 (5 bases). CDR3 length equals 13 residues. Deletions cut 3 bases from V and 4 bases from J, with 7 bases between. CDR3 region: CASSLRQGNTIYF. CDR3 nucleotide sequence: TGTGCCAGCAGTTTGAGACAGGGAAACACCATATATTTT.